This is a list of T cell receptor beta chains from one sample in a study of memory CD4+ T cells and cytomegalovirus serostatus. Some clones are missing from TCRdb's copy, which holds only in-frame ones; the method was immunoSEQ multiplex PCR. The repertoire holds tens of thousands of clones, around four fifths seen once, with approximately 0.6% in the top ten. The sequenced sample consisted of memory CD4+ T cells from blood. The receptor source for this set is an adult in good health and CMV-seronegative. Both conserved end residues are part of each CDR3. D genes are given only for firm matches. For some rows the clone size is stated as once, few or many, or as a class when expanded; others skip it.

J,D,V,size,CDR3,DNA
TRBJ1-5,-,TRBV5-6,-,CASSLGQVAQPQHF,TGTGCCAGCAGCTTGGGGCAAGTAGCCCAGCCCCAGCATTTT
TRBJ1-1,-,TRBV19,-,CASSMDRAMNTEAFF,TGTGCCAGTAGTATGGACAGAGCCATGAACACTGAAGCTTTCTTT
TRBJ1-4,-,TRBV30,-,CAWSTSFTEKLFF,TGTGCCTGGAGTACAAGTTTCACGGAAAAACTGTTTTTT
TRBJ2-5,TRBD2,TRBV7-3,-,CASSSSGGDRTQYF,TGTGCCAGCAGTTCCAGCGGGGGGGATAGGACCCAGTACTTC
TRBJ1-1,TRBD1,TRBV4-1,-,CASTPAGRDRVPEAFF,TGCGCCAGCACCCCTGCAGGGCGGGACAGGGTCCCTGAAGCTTTCTTT
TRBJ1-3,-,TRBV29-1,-,CSVDAGPSGNTIYF,TGCAGCGTTGATGCCGGACCCTCTGGAAACACCATATATTTT
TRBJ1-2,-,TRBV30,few,CAWGNYGYTF,TGTGCTTGGGGTAACTATGGCTACACCTTC
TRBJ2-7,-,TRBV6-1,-,CASHYTGTSLGEQYF,TGTGCCAGCCACTACACCGGGACTTCCTTAGGAGAGCAGTACTTC
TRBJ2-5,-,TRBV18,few,CASSPGLDETQYF,TGTGCCAGCTCACCGGGGCTAGATGAGACCCAGTACTTC
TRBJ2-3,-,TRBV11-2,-,CASSLFRQTSTDTQYF,TGTGCCAGCAGCTTGTTCCGACAGACTAGCACAGATACGCAGTATTTT
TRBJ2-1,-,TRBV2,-,CASSEGPFKGGEQFF,TGTGCCAGCAGTGAAGGGCCATTCAAAGGAGGTGAGCAGTTCTTC
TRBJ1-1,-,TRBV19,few,CASSISRIEKYPFWAFF,TGTGCCAGTAGTATTAGTCGTATTGAGAAGTACCCCTTTTGGGCTTTCTTT
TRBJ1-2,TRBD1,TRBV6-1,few,CASSATGDYGYTF,TGTGCCAGCAGTGCTACAGGGGACTATGGCTACACCTTC
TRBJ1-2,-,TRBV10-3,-,CAIKGLGQVDGYTF,TGTGCCATCAAAGGCCTCGGGCAGGTTGATGGCTACACCTTC
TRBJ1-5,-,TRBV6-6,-,CAIEGGPDQPQHF,TGTGCCATCGAGGGGGGCCCCGATCAGCCCCAGCATTTT